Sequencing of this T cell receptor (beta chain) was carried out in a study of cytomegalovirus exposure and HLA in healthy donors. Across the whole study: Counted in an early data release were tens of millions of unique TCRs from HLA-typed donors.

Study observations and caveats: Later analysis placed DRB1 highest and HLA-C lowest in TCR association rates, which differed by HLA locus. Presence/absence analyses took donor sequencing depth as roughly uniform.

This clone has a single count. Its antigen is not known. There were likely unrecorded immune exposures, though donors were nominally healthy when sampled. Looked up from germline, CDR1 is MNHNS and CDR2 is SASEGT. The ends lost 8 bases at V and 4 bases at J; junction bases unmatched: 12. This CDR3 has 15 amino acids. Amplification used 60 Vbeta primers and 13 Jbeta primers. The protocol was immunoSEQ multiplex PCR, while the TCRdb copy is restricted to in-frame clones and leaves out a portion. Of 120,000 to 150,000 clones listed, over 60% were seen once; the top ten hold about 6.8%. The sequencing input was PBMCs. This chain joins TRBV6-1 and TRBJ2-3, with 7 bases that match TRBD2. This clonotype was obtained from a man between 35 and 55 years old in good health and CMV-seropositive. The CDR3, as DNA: TGTGCCAGCCCCGACACGCGGGGGAGGTCAGATACGCAGTATTTT. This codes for CASPDTRGRSDTQYF.